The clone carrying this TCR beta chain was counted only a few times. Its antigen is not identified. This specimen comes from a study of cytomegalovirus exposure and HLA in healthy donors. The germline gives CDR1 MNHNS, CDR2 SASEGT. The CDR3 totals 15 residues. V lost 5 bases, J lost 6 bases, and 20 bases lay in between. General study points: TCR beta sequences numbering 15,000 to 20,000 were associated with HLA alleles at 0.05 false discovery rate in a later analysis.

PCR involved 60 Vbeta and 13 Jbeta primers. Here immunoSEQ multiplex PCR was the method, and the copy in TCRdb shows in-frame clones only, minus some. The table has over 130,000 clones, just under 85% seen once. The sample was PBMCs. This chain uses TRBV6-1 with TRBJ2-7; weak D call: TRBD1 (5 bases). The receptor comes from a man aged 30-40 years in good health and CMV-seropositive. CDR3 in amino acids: CASSRGSVAEGEQYF. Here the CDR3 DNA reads TGTGCCAGCAGTAGGGGTTCAGTGGCGGAAGGCGAGCAGTACTTC.